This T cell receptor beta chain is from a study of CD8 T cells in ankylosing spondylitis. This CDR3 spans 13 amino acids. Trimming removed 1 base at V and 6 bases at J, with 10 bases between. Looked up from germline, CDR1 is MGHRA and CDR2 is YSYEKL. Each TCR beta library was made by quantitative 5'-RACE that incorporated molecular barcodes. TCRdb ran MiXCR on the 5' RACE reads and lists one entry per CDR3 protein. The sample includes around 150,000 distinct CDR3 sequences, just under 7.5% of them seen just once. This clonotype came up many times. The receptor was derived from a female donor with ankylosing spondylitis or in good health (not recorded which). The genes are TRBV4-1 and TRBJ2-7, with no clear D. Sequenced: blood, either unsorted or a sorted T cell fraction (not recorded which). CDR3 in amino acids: CASSQGDRPEQYF. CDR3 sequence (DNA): TGCGCCAGCAGCCAAGGGGATAGACCCGAGCAGTACTTC.